One sample yielded the 23 T cell receptor beta chains listed below, sequenced in a study of blood T cell repertoires in COVID-19. Sequencing was performed with immunoSEQ multiplex PCR; in TCRdb, only in-frame clones are kept and a portion is missing. The data hold 200,000 to 250,000 clones, with around nine tenths observed a single time. Input material: peripheral blood. The receptors here all came from a man in his 60s who had recovered from COVID-19.

This rearrangement joins TRBV6-6 to TRBJ1-6; D gene ambiguous. V lost 7 bases to trimming and J lost 7 bases, with 11 bases between them. The germline V gene encodes CDR1 MNHNY and CDR2 SVGAGI (reference sequence). This CDR3 spans 13 amino acids. The CDR3 region is CASKEAENSPLHF. The CDR3 region has the DNA TGTGCCAGCAAGGAGGCCGAAAATTCACCCCTCCACTTT.

The gene calls are TRBV28 and TRBJ2-3; 7 bases line up with TRBD1. This CDR3 spans 16 amino acids. Germline CDR1 is MDHEN and CDR2 is SYDVKM. With 3 bases clipped from V and 2 bases from J, the junction kept 8 bases outside the gene matches. The CDR3: CASSFSSGTVTDTQYF. The DNA for the CDR3 is TGTGCCAGCAGTTTTTCTTCCGGGACAGTCACAGATACGCAGTATTTT.

This clone was seen once. The chain uses TRBV18 and TRBJ2-1, with 8 bases fitting TRBD1. V gave up 0 bases and J gave up 4 bases; unmatched junction bases: 20. Germline CDR1 and CDR2: KGHSH and LQKENI. The CDR3 covers 21 residues. Written as DNA, the CDR3 is TGTGCCAGCTCACCACCGTTTCCAGCCCCCCTGGCAGGGGGCCTATACAATGAGCAGTTCTTC. Amino acid sequence: CASSPPFPAPLAGGLYNEQFF. Supplemented by reference TRBV18 and TRBJ2-1, the full variable domain reads NAGVMQNPRHLVRRRGQEARLRCSPMKGHSHVYWYRQLPEEGLKFMVYLQKENIIDESGMPKERFSAEFPKEGPSILRIQQVVRGDSAAYFCASSPPFPAPLAGGLYNEQFFGPGTRLTVL.

This clone was seen a few times. The rearrangement joins TRBV30 to TRBJ1-6; D perhaps matches TRBD1 (5 bases). V was pared by 3 bases and J by 0 bases, with 9 bases between. This CDR3 contains 15 residues. Per the germline V gene, CDR1 is GTSNPN and CDR2 is SVGIG (reference sequence). Written as DNA, the CDR3 is TGTGCCTGGAGGGACAAGAGCTCCTATAATTCACCCCTCCACTTT. Translating gives CAWRDKSSYNSPLHF.

The chain combines TRBV6-5 with TRBJ2-6, with TRBD1 identical over 11 bases. The germline CDR1 and CDR2 sequences are MNHEY and SVGAGI. There are 15 residues in the CDR3. With 6 bases clipped from V and 2 bases from J, the junction kept 0 bases outside the gene matches. CDR3 DNA: TGTGCCAGCAGGGGACAGGGGGCTGGGGCCAACGTCCTGACTTTC. Protein product: CASRGQGAGANVLTF.

The gene calls are TRBV28 and TRBJ2-5, with D possibly TRBD2 on 6 matching bases. Trimming removed 4 bases at V and 4 bases at J, with 16 bases between. Per germline, CDR1 MDHEN and CDR2 SYDVKM. The CDR3 contains 15 residues. The chain's CDR3 is CASSWGRGALETQYF. In DNA, the CDR3 is TGTGCCAGCAGTTGGGGCCGCGGGGCTTTAGAGACCCAGTACTTC.

This clone showed up just once. The DNA is left out, because the CDR3 cannot be placed on it with certainty; the CDR3 is given as TCRdb lists it. The genes are TRBV27 and TRBJ2-7; the D call of TRBD1 is as the table states it, not checked on the DNA. Germline V lookup: CDR1 MNHEY, CDR2 SMNVEV (reference sequence). The CDR3 numbers 14 amino acids, ends counted. The chain's CDR3 is CASSFLAGEYEQYF.

This clone was recorded once. The chain carries TRBV14 and TRBJ2-1; TRBD1 is a possible D gene (6 bases). The CDR3 sequence is 15 residues long. Per germline, CDR1 SGHDN and CDR2 FVKESK. Between the trimmed V and J ends, which lost 7 bases and 5 bases, there was a span of 18 bases. The chain's CDR3 is CASNLAGARNNEQFF. CDR3 sequence (DNA): TGTGCCAGCAACTTAGCAGGGGCTAGGAACAATGAGCAGTTCTTC.

V gene TRBV7-9 combines with J gene TRBJ2-1; TRBD2 agrees at 8 bases. The V segment lost 10 bases and the J segment 9 bases; nucleotides outside the gene matches: 14. This CDR3 is built from 14 residues. Germline loops: CDR1 SEHNR, CDR2 FQNEAQ (reference sequence). CDR3 in DNA: TGTGCCACGATCGGGACTAGTCCGTCAAGTGAGCAGTTCTTC. Translated, it gives CATIGTSPSSEQFF.

This clone showed up just a few times. The chain uses TRBV6-1 and TRBJ1-2; D is possibly TRBD1 (6 bases). V lost 0 bases and J 5 bases, leaving 13 bases between the germline ends. Germline assignment: CDR1 MNHNS and CDR2 SASEGT. This CDR3 is built from 15 residues. The chain's CDR3 is CASSEARGAGYGYTF. The CDR3 DNA reads as TGTGCCAGCAGTGAAGCGCGGGGGGCAGGGTATGGCTACACCTTC.

In this sample, this clone turned up a few times. This chain uses TRBV14 with TRBJ1-3; D is ambiguous. The CDR3 length is 17 residues. With 1 base removed from V and 1 base from J, the gap between germline ends came to 14 bases. Per germline, CDR1 SGHDN and CDR2 FVKESK. The CDR3 loop is CASSQVHRDESGNTIYF. The CDR3 DNA reads TGTGCCAGCAGCCAAGTACACAGAGACGAATCTGGAAACACCATATATTTT. The full variable domain, with the rest looked up from reference TRBV14 and TRBJ1-3, is EAGVTQFPSHSVIEKGQTVTLRCDPISGHDNLYWYRRVMGKEIKFLLHFVKESKQDESGMPNNRFLAERTGGTYSTLKVQPAELEDSGVYFCASSQVHRDESGNTIYFGEGSWLTVV.

CDR3 sequence: CASSLQGFSYEQYF. The CDR3 coding sequence is TGTGCCAGCAGCCTTCAGGGTTTCTCCTACGAGCAGTACTTC. The gene calls are TRBV2 and TRBJ2-7; D might be TRBD1 (5 bases). V lost 6 bases, J lost 0 bases, and 12 bases lay in between. Germline values: CDR1 SNHLY, CDR2 FYNNEI. This CDR3 comprises 14 residues.

The CDR3, as DNA: TGTGCCAGCTCCGGCACTGAAGCTTTCTTT. It is translated as CASSGTEAFF. The rearrangement joins TRBV12-3 or TRBV12-4 to TRBJ1-1, with D unresolved. V was clipped by 8 bases and J by 4 bases, with 5 bases between them. The CDR3 length is 10 residues.

In the case of this clone: No DNA is shown, since the ends of the CDR3 on it are uncertain; the CDR3 is the one TCRdb lists. J is TRBJ2-2 and V is TRBV6-2 or TRBV6-3; TRBD2, the D gene given by the table, was not confirmed from the DNA. The CDR3 is made up of 14 amino acids, end residues included. The germline V gene encodes CDR1 MNHEY and CDR2 SVGEGT. The CDR3 is CASSSSTSSGELFF.

J is TRBJ2-7 and V is TRBV27, with D maybe TRBD1 (5 bases). CDR1 and CDR2 from the germline V gene are MNHEY and SMNVEV (reference sequence). This CDR3 has 14 residues. Trimming shortened V by 9 bases and J by 5 bases, and 20 bases separated the two germline ends. The CDR3 here is CASWGPRVQNEQYF. In DNA form, the CDR3 reads TGTGCCAGTTGGGGCCCTCGGGTTCAGAACGAGCAGTACTTC.

The chain combines TRBV7-7 with TRBJ2-1, with TRBD1 identical over 9 bases. The CDR3 consists of 14 residues. With 5 bases clipped from V and 6 bases from J, the junction kept 5 bases outside the gene matches. CDR1 SSHAT and CDR2 FNYEAQ come from the germline V gene (reference sequence). CDR3 nucleotide sequence: TGTGCCAGCAGCCCCCAGACAGGGGGCAATGAGCAGTTCTTC. Amino acid sequence: CASSPQTGGNEQFF.

The CDR3 region has the DNA TGTGCCTGGACGTCCTACAATGAGCAGTTCTTC. Its translation is CAWTSYNEQFF. The V gene is TRBV30, the J gene TRBJ2-1; D not resolved. The CDR3 has 11 amino acids. Trimming cost V 4 bases and J 1 base, with 2 bases left between them. Germline CDR1 GTSNPN, CDR2 SVGIG (reference sequence).

The rearrangement joins TRBV11-2 to TRBJ2-3; the D gene is possibly TRBD2 (6 bases). Trimming took off 1 base at V and 4 bases at J, with 9 bases between the two ends. This CDR3 region has 14 residues. The germline gives CDR1 SGHAT, CDR2 FQNNGV. The CDR3 loop is CASSLVGGPDTQYF. The DNA for the CDR3 is TGTGCCAGCAGCTTAGTAGGAGGGCCAGATACGCAGTATTTT.

The rearrangement uses TRBV19 and TRBJ2-7; D is ambiguous. V lost 6 bases and J 4 bases, leaving 19 bases between the germline ends. The CDR3 is 15 residues long. Germline V gene lookup returns CDR1 LNHDA and CDR2 SQIVND (reference sequence). The CDR3 region has the DNA TGTGCCAGTAGCATCCAAGGCGGCCACGGGTACGAGCAGTACTTC. This sequence encodes CASSIQGGHGYEQYF.

This clone was seen a single time. V and J are TRBV7-2 and TRBJ2-2; 7 nucleotides agree with TRBD1. CDR1 SGHTA and CDR2 FQGNSA come from the germline V gene. J gave up 11 bases and V 4 bases, and 10 bases lay outside the gene matches. The length of the CDR3 is 14 residues. CDR3 sequence: CASSSRQGKGELFF. DNA for the CDR3: TGTGCCAGCAGCTCCCGACAGGGAAAGGGTGAGCTGTTTTTT.

The rearrangement uses TRBV5-4 and TRBJ2-3; perhaps TRBD2 as D (6 bases). Trimming left V 2 bases short and J 0 bases short, with 7 bases between. The germline CDR1 and CDR2 sequences are SGHNT and YYREEE (reference sequence). The CDR3 is made up of 14 amino acids. This CDR3 reads CASSFGTSTDTQYF. The CDR3 DNA reads TGTGCCAGCAGCTTCGGGACTAGCACAGATACGCAGTATTTT.

This clone has a handful of counts. The rearrangement links TRBV6-4 to TRBJ1-5, with 7 bases lining up with TRBD1. Germline V gene sequence: CDR1 MRHNA, CDR2 SNTAGT. There are 15 residues in the CDR3. After removal of 6 bases from V and 3 bases from J, the junction contained 8 bases not matched to a gene. This CDR3 reads CASSPGTVFNQPQHF. Written as DNA, the CDR3 is TGTGCCAGCAGCCCCGGGACAGTTTTCAATCAGCCCCAGCATTTT.

The rearrangement uses TRBV28 and TRBJ2-7; D perhaps matches TRBD2 (6 bases). This CDR3 is 12 amino acids long. Per germline, CDR1 MDHEN and CDR2 SYDVKM. V was shortened by 6 bases and J by 9 bases, with 15 bases between the two germline ends. CDR3 nucleotide sequence: TGTGCCAGCAGGGGTACGGGAGAATTGCAGTACTTC. Protein: CASRGTGELQYF.